This T cell receptor beta chain was recovered during a study of beta chain features in type 1 diabetes. At the level of the study: The patients were much like the healthy donors in age, gender and cell yields.

Since all of the isolated RNA was reverse transcribed, expressed TCRB transcripts were what got sequenced. Several million reads on average were seen across naive, central memory and regulatory T cell samples. Produced via immunoSEQ multiplex PCR; TCRdb's table is partial and in-frame only. Among hundreds of thousands of clones, around 9% were seen once, and the ten largest hold about 1%. Overall study findings and caveats: Moderate but significant shortening of TCRB CDR3s was recorded in all four CD4+ subsets from Type 1 diabetes patients.

The CDR3 spans 11 residues. CDR1 and CDR2 from the germline V gene are SGHTS and YDEGEE. Trimming cost V 4 bases and J 11 bases, with 12 bases left between them. In the case of this clone: The antigen is undetermined.

Every participating donor gave one draw, a heparinised blood sample averaging approximately 120 mL. This clonotype was sampled from a man aged 25-45 years with type 1 diabetes. The chain uses TRBV5-8 and TRBJ1-1, with a tentative D call TRBD1 (6 bases). The sequencing sample was made of central memory CD4+ T cells from blood. CDR3 bases: TGTGCCAGCAGCGGGAGGCAGGGGGCTTTCTTT. This translates into CASSGRQGAFF. The variable domain in full, completed from reference TRBV5-8 and TRBJ1-1, reads EAGVTQSPTHLIKTRGQQATLRCSPISGHTSVYWYQQALGLGLQFLLWYDEGEERNRGNFPPRFSGRQFPNYSSELNVNALELEDSALYLCASSGRQGAFFGQGTRLTVV.